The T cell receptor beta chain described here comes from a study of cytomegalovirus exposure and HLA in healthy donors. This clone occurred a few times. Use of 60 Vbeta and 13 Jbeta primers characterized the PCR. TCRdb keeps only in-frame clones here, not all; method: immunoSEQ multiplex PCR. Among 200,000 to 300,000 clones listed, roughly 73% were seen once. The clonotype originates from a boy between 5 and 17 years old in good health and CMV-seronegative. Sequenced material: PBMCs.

The DNA for the CDR3 is TGTGCCACCTCGGACAGGGACAGTCATGGCTACACCTTC. Protein product: CATSDRDSHGYTF. This chain connects TRBV6-1 to TRBJ1-2; 8 bases are shared with TRBD1. Germline CDR1 and CDR2: MNHNS and SASEGT. The CDR3 has 13 amino acids. V trimming: 10 bases; J trimming: 6 bases; junction bases outside the gene matches: 10.